The T cell receptor (beta chain) described here comes from a study of persistence of HIV-infected CD4 T cells. The table lists this clone with a count of one. The antigen is not known. Study conclusions and caveats: Antigen-responding cells were enriched for degenerate expanded CDR3beta sequences. CMV- and Gag-responding cells had lower TCRbeta richness than CD3/CD28-responding cells.

J was trimmed by 2 bases and V by 4 bases; bases with no gene match: 11. Germline V gene data show CDR1 as SGDLS and CDR2 as YYNGEE. The CDR3 totals 17 residues. Overlapping HIV-1 Gag 15-mer peptides at 0.95 to 1 ug per peptide per mL were used. CD4+ T cells upregulating both CD40 ligand and CD69 were sorted as responding cells. A roughly 18-hour stimulation of CD8-depleted PBMCs used anti-CD28/CD49d costimulation, CD40-blocking antibody and enfuvirtide. Sequencing used immunoSEQ version 4 in survey mode. Genomic DNA was diluted to about 9.4 ng/uL, up to about 1 ug per sample. Method: immunoSEQ multiplex PCR; TCRdb's copy keeps in-frame clones and lacks some. The table includes about 32,000 clones, roughly three quarters detected once.

Sequenced here: CD4+ T cells sorted from PBMCs after roughly 18-hour stimulation, sampled from a patient who received antiretroviral therapy. The origin of this receptor is an adult man with HIV who was CMV-seropositive. This chain joins TRBV9 and TRBJ2-2, with 7 bases lining up with TRBD1. The CDR3 reads CASSLSPGQLNTGELFF. The CDR3 DNA sequence: TGTGCCAGCAGCCTCTCCCCGGGACAGCTTAACACCGGGGAGCTGTTTTTT.